This T cell receptor beta chain was found in a study of blood T cell repertoires in COVID-19. The CDR3 is 13 amino acids. Deletions cut 2 bases from V and 2 bases from J, with 9 bases between. Germline CDR1 reads GTSNPN; CDR2 reads SVGIG (reference sequence). The table came from immunoSEQ multiplex PCR; TCRdb's copy has only in-frame clones and leaves some out. Here the sample spans approximately 250,000 clones, about 91% being singletons. Sequencing input: PBMCs or T cells enriched from blood (not recorded which). The sequence derives from a woman in her thirties or forties with acute COVID-19. J is TRBJ1-2 and V is TRBV30; D possibly corresponds to TRBD1 (5 bases). The CDR3 DNA reads as TGTGCCTGGAGTATCCCAGGGAACTATGGCTACACCTTC. Its protein is CAWSIPGNYGYTF.